This T cell receptor (beta chain) stems from a study of cytomegalovirus exposure and HLA in healthy donors. The primer mix had 60 Vbeta and 13 Jbeta primers. Using immunoSEQ multiplex PCR, the repertoire was profiled, and TCRdb retains in-frame clones only, with some absent. This repertoire shows over 200,000 clones, about four fifths found once; its top ten account for 5.4%. General observations from the study: Trimming of TCR beta V- and J-genes showed a link, identified in a later analysis, to a missense DCLRE1C variant. Links to common viral pathogens appeared, in a later analysis, for several of the most significant clusters. Sequencing likely generated an artifact that appeared as a cluster of highly shared sequence variants. The study recorded 150 to 200 TCR beta chains that were cytomegalovirus-associated.

Notes on this clone: The antigen is not known.

Germline assignment: CDR1 ENHRY and CDR2 SYGVKD. This CDR3 comprises 14 residues. Trimming took 4 bases from V and 1 from J, leaving 10 bases between them. The V gene is TRBV10-3, the J gene TRBJ1-1, with TRBD1 as a possible D gene (6 bases). The sequenced sample consisted of PBMCs. This TCR derives from a woman between 40 and 50 years old in good health and CMV-seropositive. CDR3 protein: CAISGGGRNTEAFF. CDR3 bases: TGTGCCATCAGTGGGGGGGGCAGGAACACTGAAGCTTTCTTT.